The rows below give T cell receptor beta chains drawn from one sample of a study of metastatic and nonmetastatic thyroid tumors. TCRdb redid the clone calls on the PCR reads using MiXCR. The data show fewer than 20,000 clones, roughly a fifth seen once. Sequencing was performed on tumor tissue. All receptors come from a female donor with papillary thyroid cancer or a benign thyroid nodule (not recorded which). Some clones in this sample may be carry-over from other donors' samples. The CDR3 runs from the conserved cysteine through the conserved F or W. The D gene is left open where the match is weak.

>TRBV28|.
CASSLGGAANEKLFF
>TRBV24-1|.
CATSDLFHNEQFF
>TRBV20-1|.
CSASLPETYSNQPQHF
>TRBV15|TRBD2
CATSQGRETEETQYF
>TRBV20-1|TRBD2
CSAGTRRTDTQYF
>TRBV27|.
CASSPMGGTQYF
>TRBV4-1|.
CASSPRDTYEQYF
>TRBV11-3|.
CASSLDLKLSYTF
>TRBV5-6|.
CASSPSSGNTIYF
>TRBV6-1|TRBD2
CASSAVAGNSYNEQFF
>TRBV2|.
CASGRATGELFF
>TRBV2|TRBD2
CASREGSGKAGELFF
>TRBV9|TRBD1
CASSLDRVGGEQYF
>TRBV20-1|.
CSARRQSDTQYF
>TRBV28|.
CASTPAWGREQYF
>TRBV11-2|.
CASSLDPGSSNEQFF
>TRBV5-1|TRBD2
CASSFKGAGGLNFNEQFF
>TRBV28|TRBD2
CASSQQAGDVYEQYF
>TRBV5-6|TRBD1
CASSSNRGSYGYTF
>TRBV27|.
CPSSLYGYEQYF
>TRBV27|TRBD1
CASSFRGGNSPLHF
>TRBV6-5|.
CASSYWGGDYNEQFF
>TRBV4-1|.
CASSQIQLRDLDF
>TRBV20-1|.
CSARDPSVNSPLHF
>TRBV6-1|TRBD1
CATTMGTGSEQYF
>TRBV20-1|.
CSAKTPRTEINEKLFF
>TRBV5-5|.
CASSTGDTQYF
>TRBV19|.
CASSISRGPHQPQHF
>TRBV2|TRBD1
CASSLDRRDSPLHF
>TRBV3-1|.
CASSQEAPGTTRGYGYTF
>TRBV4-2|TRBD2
CASSQDFGTREDTQYF
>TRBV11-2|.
CASSPGGGSYEQYF
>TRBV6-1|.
CASSTDAHEQYF